These 3 T cell receptor beta chains came from one sample sequenced in a study of T cells in Graves' hyperthyroidism and ophthalmopathy. Researchers took RNA transcripts and amplified the TCR beta CDR3 regions from them. First-round RT-PCR targeting the TCR CDR3 was performed with the HTBI primer set. MiXCR was run by TCRdb on the multiplex PCR reads, yielding one entry per CDR3 protein. Among over 250,000 distinct CDR3 sequences listed, approximately 20% were seen once. Material: blood. These receptors all stem from a young man with Graves' ophthalmopathy.

The chain recombines TRBV28 with TRBJ1-1, with D maybe TRBD1 (6 bases). V was clipped by 4 bases and J by 4 bases, with 13 bases between them. CDR3 length: 14 amino acids. The germline V gene has CDR1 MDHEN and CDR2 SYDVKM. The CDR3 loop is CASSSAGVGTEAFF. As DNA, the CDR3 is TGTGCCAGCAGTTCCGCAGGGGTGGGCACTGAAGCTTTCTTT.

This CDR3 is CASSLAGRAIGELFF. CDR3 in DNA: TGTGCCAGCAGCTTAGCCGGGAGGGCCATCGGGGAGCTGTTTTTT. The chain recombines TRBV7-9 with TRBJ2-2; 8 bases are shared with TRBD2. V lost 0 bases, J lost 7 bases, and 4 bases stayed unmatched. CDR3 length: 15 amino acids. Germline CDR1 reads SEHNR; CDR2 reads FQNEAQ (reference sequence).

This clonotype was counted between two and nine times. The V and J genes are TRBV2 and TRBJ2-7, with 8 bases fitting TRBD1. Germline CDR1 and CDR2: SNHLY and FYNNEI. Unmatched junction bases numbered 8, after V lost 7 bases and J lost 3 bases. The CDR3 is 14 residues long. In DNA form, the CDR3 reads TGTGCCAGCAAACGGGACAGGATTTTCTACGAGCAGTACTTC. It yields the protein CASKRDRIFYEQYF.